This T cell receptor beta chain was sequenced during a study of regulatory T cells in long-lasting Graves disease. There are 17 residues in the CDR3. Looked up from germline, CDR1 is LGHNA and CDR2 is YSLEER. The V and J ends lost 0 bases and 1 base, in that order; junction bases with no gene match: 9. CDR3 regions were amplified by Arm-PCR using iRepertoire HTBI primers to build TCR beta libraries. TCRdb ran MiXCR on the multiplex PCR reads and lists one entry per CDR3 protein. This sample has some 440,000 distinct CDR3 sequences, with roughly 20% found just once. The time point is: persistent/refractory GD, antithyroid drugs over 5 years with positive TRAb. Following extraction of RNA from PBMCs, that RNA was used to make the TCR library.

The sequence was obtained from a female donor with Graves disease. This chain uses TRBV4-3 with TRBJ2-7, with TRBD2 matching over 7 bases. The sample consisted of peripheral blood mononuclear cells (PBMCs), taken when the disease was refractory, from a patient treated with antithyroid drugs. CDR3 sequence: CASSQDTGRELSYEQYF. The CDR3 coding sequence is TGCGCCAGCAGCCAAGATACTGGGCGGGAGCTATCCTACGAGCAGTACTTC.